The next 22 T cell receptor beta chains were all read from a single sample in a study of T cells in Graves' hyperthyroidism and ophthalmopathy. RNA transcripts yielded amplified TCR beta CDR3 regions. During a first-round RT-PCR of the TCR CDR3, the HTBI primer set was used. TCRdb re-called the multiplex PCR reads through MiXCR, storing one row per CDR3 protein. The data contain about 570,000 distinct CDR3 sequences, approximately 44% of them singletons. The sequencing sample was made of peripheral blood or thyroid tissue (not recorded which). The receptor set was obtained from an adult woman with Graves' disease, either hyperthyroidism or ophthalmopathy (not recorded which).

This clonotype appeared a few times. At one of its ends the junction is not consistent with the germline gene, which may arise from a read error. V is TRBV5-5 and J is TRBJ2-7, with TRBD1 as a possible D gene (6 bases). CDR1 and CDR2 (germline): SGHKS, YYEKEE (reference sequence). The CDR3 has 13 amino acids. The CDR3 nucleotides read TGTGCCAGCAGCCCGGACAGTACCTACGGGCAGTACTTC. Protein: CASSPDSTYGQYF.

This chain links TRBV19 with TRBJ2-2; 11 nucleotides line up with TRBD2. Germline CDR1 and CDR2: LNHDA and SQIVND (reference sequence). The CDR3 is made up of 14 amino acids. After removal of 11 bases from V and 4 bases from J, the junction contained 6 bases not matched to a gene. Here the CDR3 DNA reads TGTGCCCCATCTAGCGGGAGGACCACCGGGGAGCTGTTTTTT. It codes for CAPSSGRTTGELFF.

A few counts support this clonotype. The chain carries TRBV7-9 and TRBJ2-5; 10 bases fit TRBD2. Trimming cost V 1 base and J 4 bases; bases outside gene matches: 3. Germline V gives CDR1 SEHNR, CDR2 FQNEAQ (reference sequence). This CDR3 spans 15 amino acids. As DNA, the CDR3 is TGTGCCAGCAGCTTAGTAGCGGGAGGAGGAGAGACCCAGTACTTC. Amino acids: CASSLVAGGGETQYF.

This rearrangement joins TRBV28 to TRBJ1-6; D is possibly TRBD1 (6 bases). Germline V lookup: CDR1 MDHEN, CDR2 SYDVKM. V was pared by 9 bases and J by 10 bases, with 16 bases between. The CDR3 runs to 13 residues. The CDR3 nucleotides read TGTGCCAGTCAGACAGGTTCGCGATCACCCCTCCACTTT. Its translation: CASQTGSRSPLHF.

The genes are TRBV10-2 and TRBJ2-7; 12 bases fit TRBD2. V shed 4 bases, J shed 4 bases, and the junction held 5 bases outside the gene matches. The CDR3 has 15 amino acids. Germline V gene lookup returns CDR1 WSHSY and CDR2 SAAADI. CDR3 sequence reads: CASSAGLAGQYEQYF. For the CDR3, the DNA is TGCGCCAGCAGTGCCGGACTAGCGGGGCAATACGAGCAGTACTTC.

The V and J genes are TRBV5-1 and TRBJ1-1; D gene unclear. V lost 1 base to trimming and J lost 3 bases, with 13 bases between them. The V gene's germline CDR1 is SGHRS and CDR2 YFSETQ. There are 15 residues in the CDR3. CDR3 protein: CASSLWSGSDTEAFF. The CDR3, as DNA: TGCGCCAGCAGCTTGTGGTCGGGGAGTGACACTGAAGCTTTCTTT.

This clonotype was seen more than once but under ten times. The chain has TRBV29-1 and TRBJ1-6; 8 bases match TRBD1. Looked up from germline, CDR1 is SQVTM and CDR2 is ANQGSEA. Trimming at V came to 4 bases and at J to 5 bases, leaving 10 bases not matched to a gene. The CDR3 contains 16 residues. CDR3 nucleotide sequence: TGCAGCGTTGGGCCGACAGGGGCCCGAGATAATTCACCCCTCCACTTT. This encodes CSVGPTGARDNSPLHF.

In its sample, this clonotype was seen a few times. V is TRBV6-5 and J is TRBJ2-2; possible D gene TRBD2, 5 bases. V was clipped by 0 bases and J by 7 bases, with 12 bases between them. Germline V gene sequence: CDR1 MNHEY, CDR2 SVGAGI. The CDR3 is 15 residues long. In DNA form, the CDR3 reads TGTGCCAGCAGTTACTCAGGGAGTTCCGGCGGGGAGCTGTTTTTT. As protein: CASSYSGSSGGELFF.

This chain joins TRBV25-1 and TRBJ1-3; D is uncertain. V gave up 3 bases and J gave up 1 base, with 7 bases separating them. The V gene's germline CDR1 is MGHDK and CDR2 SYGVNS. The CDR3 spans 14 residues. The DNA for the CDR3 is TGTGCCAGCAGTGAGATTGGTTCTGGAAACACCATATATTTT. It is translated as CASSEIGSGNTIYF.

V usage is TRBV20-1 and J usage is TRBJ2-5, with D perhaps matching TRBD2 (6 bases). Trimming took off 5 bases at V and 9 bases at J, with 22 bases between the two ends. The CDR3 is 14 residues long. Germline V gene sequence: CDR1 DFQATT, CDR2 SNEGSKA (reference sequence). DNA for the CDR3: TGCAGTGCTCTCGCAGTTGTCGGGACTCAGCCCCAGTACTTC. Amino acid sequence: CSALAVVGTQPQYF.

The chain recombines TRBV11-2 with TRBJ2-5; 7 bases are shared with TRBD2. CDR1 and CDR2 from the germline V gene are SGHAT and FQNNGV. The CDR3 has 15 amino acids. V lost 5 bases to trimming and J lost 5 bases; unmatched junction nucleotides: 11. CDR3 bases: TGTGCCAGCAGCCCCGAGGGCGCCGGGGGGGAGACCCAGTACTTC. This translates into CASSPEGAGGETQYF. The full variable domain, with the rest looked up from reference TRBV11-2 and TRBJ2-5, is EAGVAQSPRYKIIEKRQSVAFWCNPISGHATLYWYQQILGQGPKLLIQFQNNGVVDDSQLPKDRFSAERLKGVDSTLKIQPAKLEDSAVYLCASSPEGAGGETQYFGPGTRLLVL.

This clonotype was recorded at least ten times. The chain links TRBV7-9 to TRBJ1-2; 7 bases fit TRBD1. This CDR3 is built from 14 residues. Unmatched junction bases numbered 6, after V lost 1 base and J lost 7 bases. Germline V CDR1 and CDR2: SEHNR, FQNEAQ (reference sequence). The DNA of the CDR3 is TGTGCCAGCAGCTTAGATGGACAGGCGGCTGGCTACACCTTC. Translated, it gives CASSLDGQAAGYTF.

V and J are TRBV2 and TRBJ1-1; D remains ambiguous. This CDR3 comprises 13 residues. CDR1 and CDR2 from the germline V gene are SNHLY and FYNNEI. CDR3 DNA sequence: TGTGCTAGCCTTCGAGAACGGGTTGCTGAAGCTTTCTTT. This translates into CASLRERVAEAFF.

In this sample, this clonotype turned up once. The CDR3 reads CAISEPTGETQYF. The DNA of the CDR3 is TGTGCCATCAGTGAACCGACTGGAGAGACCCAGTACTTC. The chain employs TRBV10-3 and TRBJ2-5; D is unclear. Germline CDR1 reads ENHRY; CDR2 reads SYGVKD. V was clipped by 3 bases and J by 4 bases, with 9 bases between them. The length of the CDR3 is 13 residues.

This clonotype was seen repeatedly, ten times or more. The genes are TRBV5-6 and TRBJ1-2; TRBD1 matches 7 bases. The CDR3 is made up of 15 amino acids. Germline loops: CDR1 SGHDT, CDR2 YYEEEE. Trimming cost V 5 bases and J 1 base; bases outside gene matches: 8. The CDR3 loop is CASSPGTVINYGYTF. CDR3 sequence (DNA): TGTGCCAGCAGTCCCGGGACAGTTATTAACTATGGCTACACCTTC.

The chain recombines TRBV9 with TRBJ1-6; D unresolved. This CDR3 region has 14 residues. CDR1 SGDLS and CDR2 YYNGEE come from the germline V gene. Trimming shortened V by 0 bases and J by 7 bases, and 8 bases separated the two germline ends. CDR3 coding DNA: TGTGCCAGCAGCGTAGCGCTGTCAAATTCACCCCTCCACTTT. Translating gives CASSVALSNSPLHF.

This clonotype has a count of ten or more. V gene TRBV9 combines with J gene TRBJ2-2; a weak D match, TRBD2 (5 bases). The CDR3 sequence is 15 residues long. The V gene's germline CDR1 is SGDLS and CDR2 YYNGEE. Trimming shortened V by 0 bases and J by 1 base, and 7 bases separated the two germline ends. The CDR3 loop reads CASSVVAGNTGELFF. The DNA of the CDR3 is TGTGCCAGCAGCGTAGTGGCGGGGAACACCGGGGAGCTGTTTTTT.

The CDR3: CATSRSRGWETQYF. The CDR3 DNA reads as TGTGCCACCAGCCGGTCCAGGGGATGGGAGACCCAGTACTTC. The chain recombines TRBV15 with TRBJ2-5, with D perhaps matching TRBD1 (6 bases). The CDR3 has 14 amino acids. Trimming shortened V by 5 bases and J by 5 bases, and 15 bases separated the two germline ends. Germline V gives CDR1 LNHNV, CDR2 YYDKDF (reference sequence).

There are many counts of this clonotype. V gene TRBV7-9 combines with J gene TRBJ1-4; TRBD1 agrees at 8 bases. Germline values: CDR1 SEHNR, CDR2 FQNEAQ (reference sequence). Trimming at V came to 6 bases and at J to 5 bases, leaving 8 bases not matched to a gene. The CDR3 runs 15 residues. The CDR3 here is CASRTGQGRNEKLFF. The CDR3 DNA sequence: TGTGCCAGCAGAACTGGACAGGGAAGAAATGAAAAACTGTTTTTT.

This clonotype was recorded a few times. The chain carries TRBV28 and TRBJ1-5, with D unresolved. The germline V and J ends were trimmed by 6 bases and 2 bases, with 11 bases remaining between them. The CDR3 sequence is 14 residues long. Germline CDR1 is MDHEN and CDR2 is SYDVKM. CDR3 coding DNA: TGTGCCAGCAGGAGAGGTGGGGGCAATCAGCCCCAGCATTTT. Amino acid sequence: CASRRGGGNQPQHF.

In the case of this clonotype: A clone one base away is much larger, so this may be a read error. CDR3 DNA: TGTGCCAGCAGGCGACTAGCGGCTATATACGAGCATTACTTC. It yields the protein CASRRLAAIYEHYF. The chain has TRBV12-3 or TRBV12-4 and TRBJ2-7; 9 positions agree with TRBD2. The CDR3 length is 14 residues.

The count of this clonotype is one. The chain is built from TRBV20-1 and TRBJ1-1; 10 bases agree with TRBD1. This CDR3 contains 14 residues. V shed 6 bases and J 4 bases; nucleotides not matched to a gene: 8. Germline V gene lookup returns CDR1 DFQATT and CDR2 SNEGSKA (reference sequence). The CDR3, as DNA: TGCAGTGCCAACGGACAGGGGGTTGGCACTGAAGCTTTCTTT. It encodes CSANGQGVGTEAFF.